The present TCR beta chain was sequenced within a study of control samples from healthy donors and cancer patients. The V and J ends lost 5 bases and 4 bases respectively, with 11 bases between them. The CDR3 covers 13 residues. Per the germline V gene, CDR1 is SGHVS and CDR2 is FQNEAQ. Assay: immunoSEQ multiplex PCR; the TCRdb copy retains only in-frame clones and omits some. Of about 89,000 clones detected, more than 70% appear once; the ten largest clones hold about 2.1%. The V call is TRBV7-8, the J call TRBJ1-2, with D maybe TRBD1 (6 bases). This receptor was obtained from a woman aged 40 to 55 in good health. Sequencing input: blood. CDR3 sequence reads: CASSPQGGYGYTF. CDR3 nucleotides: TGTGCCAGCAGCCCACAGGGCGGCTATGGCTACACCTTC. Full variable domain (remainder filled in from reference TRBV7-8 and TRBJ1-2): GAGVSQSPRYKVAKRGQDVALRCDPISGHVSLFWYQQALGQGPEFLTYFQNEAQLDKSGLPSDRFFAERPEGSVSTLKIQRTQQEDSAVYLCASSPQGGYGYTFGSGTRLTVV.